These 20 T cell receptor beta chains came from one sample sequenced in a study of identical twins. TCRdb ran MiXCR on the 5' RACE reads and lists one entry per CDR3 protein. The sample lists some 660,000 distinct CDR3 sequences; more than 6.5% were seen once. The same sample was also studied in work on yellow fever vaccine responses in identical twins.

The sequencing input was PBMCs. The receptors here all came from a young woman in good health.

The rearrangement joins TRBV27 to TRBJ2-7, with 7 bases fitting TRBD1. Germline CDR1 and CDR2: MNHEY and SMNVEV (reference sequence). Trimming took 6 bases from V and 3 from J; bases not matched to a gene: 5. The length of the CDR3 is 13 residues. The CDR3: CASRRQGFYEQYF. In DNA form, the CDR3 reads TGTGCCAGCAGGAGACAGGGTTTCTACGAGCAGTACTTC.

The gene calls are TRBV6-1 and TRBJ2-5; TRBD2 matches 11 bases. The CDR3 extends over 14 amino acids. CDR1 is MNHNS and CDR2 is SASEGT in the germline V gene. V lost 8 bases, J lost 5 bases, and 7 bases stayed unmatched. CDR3 bases: TGTGCCAGCGGTAGCGGGAGGGCCAGGGAGACCCAGTACTTC. This codes for CASGSGRARETQYF.

This clonotype was observed many times. This chain links TRBV4-2 with TRBJ2-2; no reliable D call. CDR3 length: 13 residues. Germline-derived CDR1 and CDR2 are LGHNA and YNFKEQ. V lost 1 base and J lost 6, with 6 bases in between. This CDR3 is CASSQVPAGELFF. The CDR3 coding sequence is TGTGCCAGCAGCCAAGTGCCCGCCGGGGAGCTGTTTTTT.

This clonotype has at least ten counts. The chain recombines TRBV5-6 with TRBJ2-1, with 7 nucleotides matching TRBD1. The CDR3 covers 16 residues. Germline trimming cut 4 bases from V and 0 bases from J; bases unmatched to any gene: 7. The germline V gene has CDR1 SGHDT and CDR2 YYEEEE. The CDR3, as DNA: TGTGCCAGCAGCCCAAGAACAGGGGTCTCCTACAATGAGCAGTTCTTC. It encodes CASSPRTGVSYNEQFF.

This clonotype has a count of ten or more. The chain has TRBV20-1 and TRBJ2-7; D is ambiguous. The length of the CDR3 is 13 residues. V lost 6 bases and J lost 3, with 15 bases in between. Germline V gives CDR1 DFQATT, CDR2 SNEGSKA (reference sequence). The CDR3 here is CSALQPLNYEQYF. CDR3 sequence (DNA): TGCAGTGCCCTACAGCCCCTCAACTACGAGCAGTACTTC.

V gene TRBV5-8 combines with J gene TRBJ2-4; D not resolved. This CDR3 is 16 amino acids long. Germline V CDR1 and CDR2: SGHTS, YDEGEE. V was clipped by 0 bases and J by 0 bases, with 10 bases between them. The CDR3 bases are TGTGCCAGCAGCTTGGGGGCGGTTCTAGCCAAAAACATTCAGTACTTC. Translation gives CASSLGAVLAKNIQYF. The full variable domain, with the rest looked up from reference TRBV5-8 and TRBJ2-4, is EAGVTQSPTHLIKTRGQQATLRCSPISGHTSVYWYQQALGLGLQFLLWYDEGEERNRGNFPPRFSGRQFPNYSSELNVNALELEDSALYLCASSLGAVLAKNIQYFGAGTRLSVL.

The V call is TRBV12-3 or TRBV12-4, the J call TRBJ2-1, with 7 nucleotides matching TRBD1. J was trimmed by 0 bases and V by 7 bases; bases with no gene match: 6. The length of the CDR3 is 15 residues. The CDR3 nucleotides read TGTGCCAGCATCCCGGGACAGAGCTCCTACAATGAGCAGTTCTTC. It encodes CASIPGQSSYNEQFF.

This rearrangement joins TRBV6-2 or TRBV6-3 to TRBJ1-4; D is uncertain. This CDR3 has 17 residues. Germline loops: CDR1 MNHEY, CDR2 SVGEGT. V was shortened by 0 bases and J by 0 bases, with 11 bases between the two germline ends. This chain's CDR3 is CASSYSAPTATNEKLFF. CDR3 bases: TGTGCCAGCAGTTACTCGGCTCCCACAGCAACTAATGAAAAACTGTTTTTT.

Only a few counts were recorded for this clonotype. The rearrangement joins TRBV7-8 to TRBJ1-2, with a weak D call TRBD1 (6 bases). V lost 1 base and J lost 7, with 16 bases in between. CDR1 is SGHVS and CDR2 is FQNEAQ in the germline V gene. This CDR3 has 15 residues. CDR3 in DNA: TGTGCCAGCAGCTTAGTGGAGGGGGGAGCCAGTGGCTACACCTTC. It codes for CASSLVEGGASGYTF.

A few counts support this clonotype. The genes are TRBV28 and TRBJ2-1, with TRBD2 matching 8 bases. The germline V gene has CDR1 MDHEN and CDR2 SYDVKM. V dropped 10 bases and J dropped 7; count of bases not matched to a gene: 15. CDR3 length: 15 amino acids. The CDR3 is CAMSPGTRGSNEQFF. CDR3 DNA sequence: TGTGCCATGTCGCCGGGGACTAGAGGGAGTAATGAGCAGTTCTTC. The variable domain in full, completed from reference TRBV28 and TRBJ2-1, reads DVKVTQSSRYLVKRTGEKVFLECVQDMDHENMFWYRQDPGLGLRLIYFSYDVKMKEKGDIPEGYSVSREKKERFSLILESASTNQTSMYLCAMSPGTRGSNEQFFGPGTRLTVL.

Of note for this clonotype: At one of its ends the junction is not consistent with the germline gene, which may arise from a read error. This chain links TRBV6-2 or TRBV6-3 with TRBJ2-5; no reliable D call. This CDR3 contains 11 residues. The germline V gene encodes CDR1 MNHEY and CDR2 SVGEGT. This CDR3 reads CASSYQETQHF. The CDR3 DNA reads as TGTGCCAGCAGCTATCAAGAGACCCAGCACTTC.

The genes are TRBV6-4 and TRBJ2-1; 13 positions match TRBD2. This CDR3 spans 15 amino acids. Germline CDR1 is MRHNA and CDR2 is SNTAGT. V shed 4 bases, J shed 7 bases, and the junction held 4 bases outside the gene matches. The CDR3 DNA reads as TGTGCCAGCAGTGGAACTAGCGGGGGGGTAAATGAGCAGTTCTTC. Translation gives CASSGTSGGVNEQFF.

V gene TRBV15 combines with J gene TRBJ2-5; TRBD2 aligns across 13 bases. CDR1 and CDR2 from the germline V gene are LNHNV and YYDKDF (reference sequence). Unmatched junction bases numbered 3, after V lost 4 bases and J lost 4 bases. This CDR3 comprises 15 residues. CDR3 sequence (DNA): TGTGCCACCAGCATAAGGACTAGCGGGGGAGAGACCCAGTACTTC. It codes for CATSIRTSGGETQYF.

The chain couples TRBV2 to TRBJ2-1, with D maybe TRBD1 (6 bases). This CDR3 region has 13 residues. Trimming removed 7 bases at V and 5 bases at J, with 12 bases between. Germline V gene sequence: CDR1 SNHLY, CDR2 FYNNEI. CDR3 sequence (DNA): TGTGCCAGCAAGGACAGTGCAAACAATGAGCAGTTCTTC. Protein: CASKDSANNEQFF.

This clonotype appeared many times. The CDR3 spells CASSLRDSLSTEAFF. DNA of the CDR3: TGTGCCAGCAGCTTACGGGACAGCCTTTCGACTGAAGCTTTCTTT. The chain couples TRBV7-8 to TRBJ1-1, with 7 bases fitting TRBD1. The CDR3 runs to 15 residues. J lost 5 bases, V lost 2 bases, and 8 bases had no gene match. The germline CDR1 and CDR2 sequences are SGHVS and FQNEAQ.

This clonotype was detected ten times or more. This chain joins TRBV12-3 or TRBV12-4 and TRBJ2-2, with a weak D call TRBD1 (6 bases). Trimming cost V 8 bases and J 0 bases, with 13 bases left between them. The CDR3 covers 15 residues. The CDR3 DNA sequence: TGTGCCAGCCTGACCGGGACAACGAACACCGGGGAGCTGTTTTTT. It translates to CASLTGTTNTGELFF.

The table lists this clonotype with a few counts. V usage is TRBV6-1 and J usage is TRBJ1-1, with TRBD1 identical over 12 bases. Losses at the gene ends were 8 bases for V and 5 bases for J; bases not matched to a gene: 12. This CDR3 has 16 residues. Germline V lookup: CDR1 MNHNS, CDR2 SASEGT. Here the CDR3 DNA reads TGTGCCAGCGAAACCGGGACAGGGGGCTTTTCTACTGAAGCTTTCTTT. It translates to CASETGTGGFSTEAFF.

This clonotype was seen at least ten times. The chain joins TRBV7-9 to TRBJ1-5, with D possibly being TRBD1 (6 bases). From germline, CDR1 is SEHNR and CDR2 FQNEAQ (reference sequence). The length of the CDR3 is 15 residues. V gave up 2 bases and J gave up 0 bases, with 8 bases separating them. The CDR3: CASSLSDSSNQPQHF. In DNA, the CDR3 is TGTGCCAGCAGCTTATCGGACAGTAGCAATCAGCCCCAGCATTTT.

This chain links TRBV20-1 with TRBJ2-7; D unclear. The germline CDR1 and CDR2 sequences are DFQATT and SNEGSKA (reference sequence). The V end lost 3 bases, the J end lost 4 bases, and 10 bases lay between the germline ends. This CDR3 is 12 amino acids long. DNA for the CDR3: TGCAGTGCTAGGGGTGCCGGTTACGAGCAGTACTTC. Amino acids: CSARGAGYEQYF.

The chain joins TRBV7-9 to TRBJ2-1; TRBD1 agrees at 8 bases. The germline V gene has CDR1 SEHNR and CDR2 FQNEAQ (reference sequence). Losses at the gene ends were 1 base for V and 7 bases for J; bases not matched to a gene: 6. The CDR3 extends over 15 amino acids. The CDR3 protein is CASSLVGRGLNEQFF. CDR3 nucleotides: TGTGCCAGCAGCTTAGTGGGCAGGGGGCTGAATGAGCAGTTCTTC.